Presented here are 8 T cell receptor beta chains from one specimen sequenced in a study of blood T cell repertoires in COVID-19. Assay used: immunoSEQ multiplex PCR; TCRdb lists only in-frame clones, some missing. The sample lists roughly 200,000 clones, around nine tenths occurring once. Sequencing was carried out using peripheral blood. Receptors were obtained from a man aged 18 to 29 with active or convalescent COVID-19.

CDR3 residues: CASSPNSPAGVPTDTQYF. CDR3 bases: TGTGCCAGCAGCCCGAATTCCCCAGCGGGAGTTCCTACAGATACGCAGTATTTT. This chain connects TRBV5-4 to TRBJ2-3; 8 bases are shared with TRBD2. The CDR3 runs 18 residues. Germline lookup yields CDR1 SGHNT and CDR2 YYREEE (reference sequence). With 4 bases clipped from V and 3 bases from J, the junction kept 16 bases outside the gene matches.

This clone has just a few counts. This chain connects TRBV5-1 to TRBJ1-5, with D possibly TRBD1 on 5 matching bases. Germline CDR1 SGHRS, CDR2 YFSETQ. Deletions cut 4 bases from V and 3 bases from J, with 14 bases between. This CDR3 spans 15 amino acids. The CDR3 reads CASSPIGGTNQPQHF. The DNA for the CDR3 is TGCGCCAGCAGCCCCATCGGGGGGACCAATCAGCCCCAGCATTTT.

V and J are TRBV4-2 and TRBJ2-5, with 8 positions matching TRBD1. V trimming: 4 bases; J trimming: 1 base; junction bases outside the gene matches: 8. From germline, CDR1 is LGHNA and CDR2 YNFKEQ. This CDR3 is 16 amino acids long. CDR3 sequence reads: CASSPKTGTGQETQYF. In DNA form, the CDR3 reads TGTGCCAGCAGCCCGAAAACCGGGACAGGCCAAGAGACCCAGTACTTC.

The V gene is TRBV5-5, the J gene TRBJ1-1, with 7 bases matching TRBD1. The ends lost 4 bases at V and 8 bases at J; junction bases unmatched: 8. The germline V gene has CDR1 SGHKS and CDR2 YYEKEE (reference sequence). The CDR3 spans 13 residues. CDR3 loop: CASSIAGTAEAFF. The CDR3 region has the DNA TGTGCCAGCAGCATTGCCGGGACAGCAGAAGCTTTCTTT.

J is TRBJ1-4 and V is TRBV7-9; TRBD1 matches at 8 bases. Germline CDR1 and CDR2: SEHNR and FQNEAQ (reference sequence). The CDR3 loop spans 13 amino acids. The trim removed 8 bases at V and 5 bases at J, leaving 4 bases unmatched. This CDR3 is CASCRTGNEKLFF. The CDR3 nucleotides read TGTGCCAGCTGTCGGACAGGGAATGAAAAACTGTTTTTT.

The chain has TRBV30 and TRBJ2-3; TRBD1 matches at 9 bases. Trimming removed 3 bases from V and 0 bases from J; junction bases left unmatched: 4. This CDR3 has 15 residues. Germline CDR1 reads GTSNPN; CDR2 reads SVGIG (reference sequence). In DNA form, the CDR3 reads TGTGCCTGGAGCACAGGGGGCAGGAGCACAGATACGCAGTATTTT. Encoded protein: CAWSTGGRSTDTQYF. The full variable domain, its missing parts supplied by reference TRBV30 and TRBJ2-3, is SQTIHQWPATLVQPVGSPLSLECTVEGTSNPNLYWYRQAAGRGLQLLFYSVGIGQISSEVPQNLSASRPQDRQFILSSKKLLLSDSGFYLCAWSTGGRSTDTQYFGPGTRLTVL.

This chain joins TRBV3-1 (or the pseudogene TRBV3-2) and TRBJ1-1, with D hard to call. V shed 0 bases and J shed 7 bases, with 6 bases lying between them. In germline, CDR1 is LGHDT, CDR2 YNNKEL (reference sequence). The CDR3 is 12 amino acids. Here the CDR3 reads CASSQEPGEAFF. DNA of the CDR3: TGTGCCAGCAGCCAAGAGCCCGGTGAAGCTTTCTTT.

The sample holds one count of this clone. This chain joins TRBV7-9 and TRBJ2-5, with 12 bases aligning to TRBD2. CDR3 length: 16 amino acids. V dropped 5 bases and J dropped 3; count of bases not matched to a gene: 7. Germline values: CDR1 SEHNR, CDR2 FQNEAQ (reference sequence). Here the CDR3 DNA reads TGTGCCAGCAGCCGGACTAGCGGGATTTGGAAAGAGACCCAGTACTTC. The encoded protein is CASSRTSGIWKETQYF.